Sequencing of this T cell receptor (beta chain) was carried out in a study of T cell repertoires in cytomegalovirus infection. Study-wide context: Through public TCR beta signatures, both CMV infection and matching HLA type were indicated.

TCRdb re-called the reads with MiXCR, one entry per CDR3 protein. The top ten clones hold roughly an eighth of a sample with approximately 1,000,000 distinct CDR3 sequences, under 40% of them seen once. Trimming cost V 2 bases and J 5 bases, with 12 bases left between them. Germline loops: CDR1 SEHNR, CDR2 FQNEAQ (reference sequence). The CDR3 length is 14 residues. The table lists this clonotype with a few counts. Its matching antigen is unknown. The source of this sequence is a human donor in good health (CMV status not recorded). Some clones in this sample may be carry-over from other donors' samples. The sequenced sample was cultured CD8+ T cells from PBMCs, obtained from culture after CMV antigen stimulation. The chain employs TRBV7-9 and TRBJ2-5, with D perhaps matching TRBD2 (6 bases). The CDR3: CASSLLEGPETQYF. CDR3 bases: TGTGCCAGCAGCTTATTGGAGGGTCCGGAGACCCAGTACTTC.